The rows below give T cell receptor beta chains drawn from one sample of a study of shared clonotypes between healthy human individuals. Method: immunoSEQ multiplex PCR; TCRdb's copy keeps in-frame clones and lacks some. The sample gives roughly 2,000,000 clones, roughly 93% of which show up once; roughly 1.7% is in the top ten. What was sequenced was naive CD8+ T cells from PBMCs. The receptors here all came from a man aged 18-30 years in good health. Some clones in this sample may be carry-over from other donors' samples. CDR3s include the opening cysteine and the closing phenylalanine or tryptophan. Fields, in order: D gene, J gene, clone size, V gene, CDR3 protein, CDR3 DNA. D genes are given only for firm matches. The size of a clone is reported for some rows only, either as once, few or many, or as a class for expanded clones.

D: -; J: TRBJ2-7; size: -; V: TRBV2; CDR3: CASSEYGLPIYEQYF; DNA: TGTGCCAGCAGTGAATACGGACTACCCATCTACGAGCAGTACTTC
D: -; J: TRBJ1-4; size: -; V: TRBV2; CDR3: CASSVGTAGTNEKLFF; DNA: TGTGCCAGCAGTGTAGGGACGGCTGGGACTAATGAAAAACTGTTTTTT
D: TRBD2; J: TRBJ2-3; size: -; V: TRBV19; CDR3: CASSQSGTRGDTQYF; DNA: TGTGCCAGTAGTCAATCCGGGACTAGAGGAGATACGCAGTATTTT
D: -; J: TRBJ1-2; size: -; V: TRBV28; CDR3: CASSLGTNYGYTF; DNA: TGTGCCAGCAGTTTGGGGACGAACTATGGCTACACCTTC
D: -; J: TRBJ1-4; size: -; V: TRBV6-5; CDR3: CASANYDGSEKLFF; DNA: TGTGCCAGCGCAAACTATGACGGGTCAGAAAAACTGTTTTTT
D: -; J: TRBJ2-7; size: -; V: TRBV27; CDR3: CASRSTPVYEQYF; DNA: TGTGCCAGCAGGTCGACGCCCGTTTACGAGCAGTACTTC
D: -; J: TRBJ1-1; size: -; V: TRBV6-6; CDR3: CASSYSENTEAFF; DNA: TGTGCCAGCAGTTACTCGGAGAACACTGAAGCTTTCTTT
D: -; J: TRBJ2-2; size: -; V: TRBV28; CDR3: CASCITGTPNTGELFF; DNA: TGTGCCAGCTGCATAACCGGGACACCGAACACCGGGGAGCTGTTTTTT
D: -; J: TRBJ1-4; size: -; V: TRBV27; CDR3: CASSLITSPIDGNEKLFF; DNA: TGTGCCAGCAGTTTAATCACCTCCCCTATTGATGGAAATGAAAAACTGTTTTTT
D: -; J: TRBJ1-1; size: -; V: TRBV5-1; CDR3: CASSLYGLTIGDTEAFF; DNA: TGCGCCAGCAGCTTGTACGGACTCACTATAGGGGACACTGAAGCTTTCTTT
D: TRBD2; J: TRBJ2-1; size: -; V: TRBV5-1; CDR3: CASSLAGLAGGPGSYNEQFF; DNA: TGCGCCAGCAGCTTGGCGGGACTAGCGGGAGGCCCAGGCTCCTACAATGAGCAGTTCTTC
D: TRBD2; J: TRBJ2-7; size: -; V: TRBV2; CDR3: CASRPGLAIEQYF; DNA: TGTGCCAGCAGGCCGGGACTAGCCATCGAGCAGTACTTC
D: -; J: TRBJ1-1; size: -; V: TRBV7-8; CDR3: CASSLVGGGDTEAFF; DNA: TGTGCCAGCAGCTTAGTAGGTGGAGGAGACACTGAAGCTTTCTTT
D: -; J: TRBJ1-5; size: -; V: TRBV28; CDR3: CASRPLVWKDFHNQPQHF; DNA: TGTGCCAGCAGACCATTAGTCTGGAAGGACTTCCATAATCAGCCCCAGCATTTT
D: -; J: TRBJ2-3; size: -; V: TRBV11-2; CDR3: CASSLARHRVDTQYF; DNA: TGTGCCAGCAGCTTAGCCAGACACAGGGTAGATACGCAGTATTTT
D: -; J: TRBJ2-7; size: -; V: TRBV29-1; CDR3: CSVEDYQGPHPYEQYF; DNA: TGCAGCGTTGAAGACTATCAGGGGCCGCACCCATACGAGCAGTACTTC
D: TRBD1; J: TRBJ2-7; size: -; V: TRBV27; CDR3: CASSHDRGSYEQYF; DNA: TGTGCCAGCAGCCACGACAGGGGCTCCTACGAGCAGTACTTC
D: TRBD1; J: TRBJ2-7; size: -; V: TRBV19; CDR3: CASSIRDRGQEQYF; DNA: TGTGCCAGTAGTATCCGGGACAGGGGGCAGGAGCAGTACTTC
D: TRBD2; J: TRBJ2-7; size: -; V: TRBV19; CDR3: CASSSGGTYEQYF; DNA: TGTGCCAGTTCTAGCGGGGGAACCTACGAGCAGTACTTC
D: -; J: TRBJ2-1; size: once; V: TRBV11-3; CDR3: CASSLAGTSTYNEQFF; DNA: TGTGCCAGCAGCTTAGCCGGGACCTCCACCTACAATGAGCAGTTCTTC
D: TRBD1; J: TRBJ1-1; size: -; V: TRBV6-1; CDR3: CASSEGTGNTEAFF; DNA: TGTGCCAGCAGTGAAGGGACAGGGAACACTGAAGCTTTCTTT
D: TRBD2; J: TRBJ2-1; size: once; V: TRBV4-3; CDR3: CASSQSLAVLYNEQFF; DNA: TGCGCCAGCAGCCAATCACTAGCGGTGCTTTACAATGAGCAGTTCTTC
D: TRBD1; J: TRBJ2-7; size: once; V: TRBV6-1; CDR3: CASSEWDRGINEQYF; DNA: TGTGCCAGCAGTGAATGGGACAGGGGAATCAACGAGCAGTACTTC
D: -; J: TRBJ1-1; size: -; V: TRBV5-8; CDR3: CASSLLDRNTEAFF; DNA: TGTGCCAGCAGCTTGCTGGACAGGAACACTGAAGCTTTCTTT
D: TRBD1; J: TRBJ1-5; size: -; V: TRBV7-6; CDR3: CASSLDRVQPQHF; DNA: TGTGCCAGCAGCCTTGACAGGGTTCAGCCCCAGCATTTT
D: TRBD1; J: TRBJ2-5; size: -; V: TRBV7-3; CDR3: CASSFTGGYETQYF; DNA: TGTGCCAGCAGCTTTACAGGGGGCTATGAGACCCAGTACTTC
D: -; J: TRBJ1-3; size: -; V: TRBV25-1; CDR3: CASSDGTVNTIYF; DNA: TGTGCCAGCAGTGATGGGACCGTAAACACCATATATTTT
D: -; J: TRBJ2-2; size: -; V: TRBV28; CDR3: CASRPSPGELFF; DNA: TGTGCCAGCAGACCCTCTCCCGGGGAGCTGTTTTTT
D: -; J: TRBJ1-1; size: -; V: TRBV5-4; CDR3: CASSSPPGEAFF; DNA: TGTGCCAGCAGCTCCCCCCCTGGGGAAGCTTTCTTT
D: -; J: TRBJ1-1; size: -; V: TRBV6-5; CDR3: CASSYGRVVTEAFF; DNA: TGTGCCAGCAGTTACGGGAGGGTGGTCACTGAAGCTTTCTTT
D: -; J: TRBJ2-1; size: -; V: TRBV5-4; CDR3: CASSPLEYNEQFF; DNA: TGTGCCAGCAGCCCCCTAGAGTACAATGAGCAGTTCTTC
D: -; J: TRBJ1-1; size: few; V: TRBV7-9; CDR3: CASSLNKPEAFF; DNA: TGTGCCAGCAGCTTAAACAAACCCGAAGCTTTCTTT
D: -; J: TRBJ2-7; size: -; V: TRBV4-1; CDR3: CASSQDPAAYEQYF; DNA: TGCGCCAGCAGCCAAGACCCGGCAGCCTACGAGCAGTACTTC
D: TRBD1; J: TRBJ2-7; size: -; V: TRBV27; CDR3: CASSLTGTATEQYF; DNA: TGTGCCAGCAGTTTAACCGGGACAGCCACAGAGCAGTACTTC
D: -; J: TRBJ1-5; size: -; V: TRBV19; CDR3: CASSTRGGRQPQHF; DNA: TGTGCCAGTAGCACGCGTGGAGGCAGGCAGCCCCAGCATTTT
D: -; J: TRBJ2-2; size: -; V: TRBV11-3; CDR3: CASSLAWNTGELFF; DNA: TGTGCCAGCAGCTTAGCTTGGAACACCGGGGAGCTGTTTTTT
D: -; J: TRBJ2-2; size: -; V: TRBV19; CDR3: CASTGLGGGTGELFF; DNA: TGTGCCAGTACAGGTCTGGGTGGTGGCACCGGGGAGCTGTTTTTT
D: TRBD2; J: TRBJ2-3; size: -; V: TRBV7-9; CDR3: CASSLKSGRSTSTDTQYF; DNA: TGTGCCAGCAGCTTAAAAAGCGGGAGGTCAACTAGCACAGATACGCAGTATTTT